This TCR beta chain came from a study of T cells after yellow fever vaccination. Study-level findings and limits: Most primary-vaccination clones reappeared after the booster (about 97% CD4, 88% CD8). There was a small share of clonotypes that showed up in both the CD4 and CD8 compartments. In FACS-sorted repertoires, abundant clonotypes from the bulk population could appear as contaminants.

This clonotype was observed many times. Antigen: not known. As TCR cDNA was made by 5'RACE template switching, a universal primer site and UMIs were added. TCRdb processed the 5' RACE reads anew with MiXCR; each CDR3 protein has one entry. This sample yields about 130,000 distinct CDR3 sequences, of which almost 9% are seen a single time; about two fifths belongs to the top ten. This specimen consisted of CD8+ T cells sorted from PBMCs, obtained on the day of the yellow fever booster vaccination. The receptor's source is a man aged 18 to 35 who received the YFV17D yellow fever vaccine.

Here the CDR3 reads CASSFGDRAYNEQFF. The CDR3 bases are TGTGCCAGCAGCTTCGGCGACAGGGCCTACAATGAGCAGTTCTTC. The gene calls are TRBV5-6 and TRBJ2-1, with TRBD1 matching over 7 bases. CDR1 and CDR2 from the germline V gene are SGHDT and YYEEEE. The CDR3 extends over 15 amino acids. V lost 2 bases, J lost 2 bases, and 4 bases stayed unmatched.